Detailed here is one T cell receptor (beta chain). Its cognate antigen is unknown. This specimen comes from a study of cytomegalovirus exposure and HLA in healthy donors. The study, taken as a whole, reports: Among immune exposure information, only CMV serostatus was available. A later analysis found most CMV-associated TCR beta chains apparently HLA-restricted.

The CDR3 covers 13 residues. V shed 3 bases and J shed 5 bases, with 11 bases lying between them. CDR1 and CDR2 (germline): SGHRS, YFSETQ. This PCR relied on a set of 60 Vbeta primers and 13 Jbeta primers. Sequencing used immunoSEQ multiplex PCR; TCRdb keeps in-frame clones, though not all of them. The sample holds nearly 110,000 clones, approximately 74% seen once. This chain joins TRBV5-1 and TRBJ2-5; possible D gene TRBD1, 6 bases. Sequencing was done on a sample of PBMCs. This TCR was recovered from a woman between 35 and 50 years old in good health and CMV-seropositive. Here the CDR3 reads CASSSDSGETQYF. The CDR3 nucleotides are TGCGCCAGCAGCTCGGACAGTGGGGAGACCCAGTACTTC.